This paragraph reports one T cell receptor beta chain. What it binds is unknown. These data originate in a study of T cell repertoires and HLA-DP antigens. The table came from immunoSEQ multiplex PCR; TCRdb's copy has only in-frame clones and leaves some out. The sample yields roughly 110,000 clones, 80% to 95% seen once. V lost 7 bases and J 2 bases, leaving 15 bases between the germline ends. Germline V gene lookup returns CDR1 MDHEN and CDR2 SYDVKM. This CDR3 is 14 amino acids long. The specimen was CD4+ T cells from PBMCs. J is TRBJ2-7 and V is TRBV28; D may be TRBD1 (5 bases). The clonotype originates from a woman aged 18-29 years in good health and CMV-seronegative. The CDR3 here is CASISVGRAYEQYF. Written as DNA, the CDR3 is TGTGCCAGCATTTCCGTCGGCAGGGCCTACGAGCAGTACTTC.